This TCR beta chain originates from a study of beta chain features in type 1 diabetes (dated by TCRdb to 2016 to 2019). A note on the overall study: Mean age, gender distribution, total cell number and subset yield did not differ between patients and healthy donors. Across all samples, 107,917,701 sorted cells were examined, and cell number per subset correlated strongly with RNA yield. In the study, recently diagnosed type 1 diabetes patients and matched healthy donors were compared on the TCRB repertoires of their sorted circulating CD4+ T cell subsets. Regulatory and stem cell-like memory subsets were obtained from only 8 patients and roughly 8 healthy donors, while naive and central memory subsets were obtained from all 28 donors. General findings and caveats noted by the study authors: Only small numbers of individuals were included in the HLA sub-analyses, which left unresolved whether HLA type had any influence on TCRB rearrangement. The naive, central memory and regulatory TCRB repertoires appeared to resemble one another more closely among patients than among healthy donors. Type 1 diabetes patients showed a moderate but significant shortening of TCRB CDR3 length in all four CD4+ subsets. Because cDNA rather than genomic DNA was sequenced, highly expressing activated cells could have been over-represented, although no difference in activation and CD3 levels was found between groups. Shorter templates might be favored by PCR, yet because patient and control samples were amplified and corrected together, any such skew would affect both groups equally. At VDJ recombination sites, patients with type 1 diabetes made fewer insertions and deleted more nucleotides, a pattern implying thymic rearrangement abnormalities.

The High Capacity cDNA Reverse Transcription Kit was used to reverse transcribe all of the isolated RNA, meaning that expressed TCRB transcripts were what got sequenced. Stem cell-like memory T cell samples underwent survey-depth immunoSEQ sequencing, averaging roughly 1 million total reads per sample. Sorted cells were lysed in RLT buffer, and RNA was extracted using DNase-treated RNeasy Micro or Mini kits according to cell number. To prevent cross-contamination, each cell subset was processed individually, whereas patient and healthy donor samples were processed jointly. The immunoSEQ multiplex PCR was used to amplify TCRB sequences from cDNA, generating 87-bp fragments that spanned the CDR3 region. Sequencing of the amplicons was done on the Illumina HiSeq platform. The study's own analysis went as follows. Synthetic template baselines were used to correct PCR bias computationally, reads within Hamming distance 2 were collapsed together, and singletons that could not be merged were discarded. By aligning reads against IMGT, V, D and J genes, CDR3 length, and insertions or deletions at six rearrangement sites were assigned. Clonotype counts were normalized to sorted cell number within each subset before computing true diversity and Gini coefficients with the tcR R package. The overlap coefficient, calculated on TCRB nucleotide sequences, was used to measure repertoire sharing. TCRdb took over this immuneACCESS table, retaining in-frame rearrangements with V and J assigned. Such tables are incomplete; in checked studies, under half of the missing clones stem from an unresolved V gene, and the remainder is unexplained. D and trimming were read from the DNA, whereas the V and J calls and clone size are those reported in that table. This sample comprises 45,000 to 60,000 clones, about 60% of them detected only once. The ten largest make up over 0.25% of the sample.

The germline V gene encodes CDR1 MDHEN and CDR2 SYDVKM. V was cut back by 2 bases and J by 0 bases, leaving a gap of 8 bases between them. The CDR3 runs 15 residues from the cysteine to the phenylalanine. Just the 45-base CDR3 DNA is kept, in frame starting at base 1. As to this clone: Its antigen is still unknown. No base qualities exist here, and no much larger clone lies one base off it.

A single peripheral blood draw of about 116 mL on average was collected from each donor into heparinised tubes. A BD FACSAria II was used to sort naive, central memory, regulatory and stem cell-like memory CD4+ T cells with a panel that included CD45RO, CCR7, CD25, CD127, CD95 and CD27. All sorted populations exceeded 95% purity. Right away, PBMCs were isolated by Lymphoprep density gradient centrifugation and were stained directly, with no culture step. Samples were stained and sorted in pairs, with one healthy donor and one patient per experiment, so that batch effects were minimized. The specimen sequenced was stem cell memory CD4+ T cells from blood. What the cell subset or site label conveys for this sample: stem cell-like memory CD4+ T cells. This receptor was identified in a woman aged 30 to 39 with type 1 diabetes. The chain is assembled from TRBV28 and TRBJ2-4; the D gene is perhaps TRBD2, on 5 matching bases. The sequenced DNA is TGTGCCAGCAGTTTAGGAGGACTAGCCAAAAACATTCAGTACTTC. This encodes CASSLGGLAKNIQYF.